This T cell receptor beta chain derives from a study of technical replicates of blood from a handful of donors. The count of this clone is one. This CDR3 contains 12 residues. Per germline, CDR1 LNHDA and CDR2 SQIVND (reference sequence). With V trimmed by 8 bases and J by 3 bases, 3 bases remained unmatched. Data came from immunoSEQ multiplex PCR; TCRdb stores just in-frame clones and leaves some out. This sample carries some 77,000 clones, about 86% of them seen once, and the ten largest clones take approximately 4.6%. The material sequenced was PBMCs. The rearrangement links TRBV19 to TRBJ1-2, with TRBD1 identical over 7 bases. This TCR came from a human donor in good health. Some clones in this sample may be carry-over from other donors' samples. The CDR3 coding sequence is TGTGCCAGTCGACAGGGTTACTATGGCTACACCTTC. This translates into CASRQGYYGYTF.